This is a list of T cell receptor beta chains from one sample in a study of CD4 T cells in lung cancer. The protocol was immunoSEQ multiplex PCR, while the TCRdb copy is restricted to in-frame clones and leaves out a portion. The sample holds over 8,000 clones, around 66% seen once. Sequencing used normal lung tissue taken away from the tumor. The origin of the receptors is a man aged 60 to 75 with non-small cell lung cancer. The CDR3 runs from the conserved cysteine through the conserved F or W. D genes are given only for firm matches. A row's size may be missing; if present it is once, few, many or a size class.

v_gene,d_gene,abundance,j_gene,CDR3nt,CDR3aa
TRBV19,TRBD2,-,TRBJ2-1,TGTGCCAGCAAGCCTAGCGGGATAGGGAATGAGCAGTTCTTC,CASKPSGIGNEQFF
TRBV10-3,-,-,TRBJ2-3,TGTGCCATCAGTGGCGGGGCTAGCACAGATACGCAGTATTTT,CAISGGASTDTQYF
TRBV5-4,TRBD2,-,TRBJ2-3,TGTGCCAGCAGCTCCTCAGCGGGACTGGCAGATACGCAGTATTTT,CASSSSAGLADTQYF
TRBV7-2,-,once,TRBJ1-5,TGTGCCAGCAGCTCATACAGGGACAATAATCAGCCCCAGCATTTT,CASSSYRDNNQPQHF
TRBV9,-,-,TRBJ1-2,TGTGCCAGCAGCGTCGGGGGGCAATATGGCTACACCTTC,CASSVGGQYGYTF
TRBV10-3,TRBD1,-,TRBJ2-5,TGTGCCATCAGCACCCGGACAGGGGGACCGGGAGAGACCCAGTACTTC,CAISTRTGGPGETQYF
TRBV7-9,TRBD1,-,TRBJ2-7,TGTGCCAGCAGCTCCCCGGTCACAGGGGGCTACGAGCAGTACTTC,CASSSPVTGGYEQYF
TRBV5-4,TRBD1,-,TRBJ2-4,TGTGCCAGCAGCAAAGGGACAGAAAACATTCAGTACTTC,CASSKGTENIQYF
TRBV2,TRBD1,-,TRBJ2-7,TGTGCCAGCAGCAGGGGACAGGGGTTCTACGAGCAGTACTTC,CASSRGQGFYEQYF
TRBV6-6,-,few,TRBJ2-2,TGTGCCAGCAGCCGGCCGACTATTGGCACCGGGGAGCTGTTTTTT,CASSRPTIGTGELFF
TRBV19,-,-,TRBJ1-1,TGTGCCAGTAGTATATCCCGTAAGAACACTGAAGCTTTCTTT,CASSISRKNTEAFF
TRBV2,-,-,TRBJ2-4,TGTGCCAGCAGACCGGGACTCGAACTCCCCAGCGGCAAAAACATTCAGTACTTC,CASRPGLELPSGKNIQYF
TRBV7-9,-,few,TRBJ1-1,TGTGCCAGCATGGCCGGGACTCTGACCGCGAACACTGAAGCTTTCTTT,CASMAGTLTANTEAFF
TRBV19,TRBD2,-,TRBJ2-5,TGTGCCAGTTGCCCGTTCGCGGGAGTTGTGGAGACCCAGTACTTC,CASCPFAGVVETQYF
TRBV10-2,TRBD2,once,TRBJ2-3,TGCGCCAGCAGTGGCCCGGGAGGACCGGCAGATACGCAGTATTTT,CASSGPGGPADTQYF
TRBV7-6,TRBD1,-,TRBJ1-3,TGTGCCAGCAGGCAACGGACAGGGGGCTCTGGAAACACCATATATTTT,CASRQRTGGSGNTIYF
TRBV21-1,-,once,TRBJ1-5,TGTGCCCCCCCCTGGGGGCCCTATCAGCCCCAGCATTTT,CAPPWGPYQPQHF
TRBV7-9,-,-,TRBJ2-7,TGTGCCAGCAGCCGCGACGCAAATACCGGGAGCGGTCTATTGGAGCAGTACTTC,CASSRDANTGSGLLEQYF
TRBV19,-,-,TRBJ2-1,TGTGCCAGTAGTAAGAGTGGTGGGAGTGGTAATGAGCAGTTCTTC,CASSKSGGSGNEQFF
TRBV7-9,TRBD1,-,TRBJ1-4,TGTGCCAGCAGCCGGGACAGGGGGACTGAAAAACTGTTTTTT,CASSRDRGTEKLFF
TRBV28,TRBD2,-,TRBJ2-7,TGTGCCAGCAGTCCCGGACTAGCGGGAACCGAGCAGTACTTC,CASSPGLAGTEQYF
TRBV6-5,TRBD2,few,TRBJ2-1,TGTGCCAGCCGTCTAGCGGTATACAATGAGCAGTTCTTC,CASRLAVYNEQFF
TRBV19,TRBD2,-,TRBJ2-3,TGTGCCAGTAGCCGAAATGGACTAGCGGGAGGAGATACGCAGTATTTT,CASSRNGLAGGDTQYF
TRBV5-4,-,-,TRBJ1-6,TGTGCCAGCAGCTCCGGGGGTAGCGCCTCATGGGGTAATTCACCCCTCCACTTT,CASSSGGSASWGNSPLHF
TRBV5-1,-,medium-sized,TRBJ1-1,TGCGCCAGCAGCTTTCAAACAGGGTCGGGCACTGAAGCTTTCTTT,CASSFQTGSGTEAFF
TRBV9,-,-,TRBJ1-2,TGTGCCAGCAGCGTAGGAGGGGGGGGCTATGGCTACACCTTC,CASSVGGGGYGYTF
TRBV11-2,-,-,TRBJ1-5,TGTGCCAGCAGCCCCGGCGGAAGCAGCAATCAGCCCCAGCATTTT,CASSPGGSSNQPQHF
TRBV25-1,-,medium-sized,TRBJ2-2,TGTGCCAGCAGTGATGGGAGAGGGCACACCGGGGAGCTGTTTTTT,CASSDGRGHTGELFF
TRBV10-2,TRBD2,-,TRBJ2-2,TGCGCCGGAACTAAGCGGGAGGGGAGCGGGGAGCTGTTTTTT,CAGTKREGSGELFF
TRBV4-1,TRBD1,few,TRBJ2-7,TGCGCCAGCAGCCAACAACCGGACAGGTTCTCCTACGAGCAGTACTTC,CASSQQPDRFSYEQYF
TRBV11-2,-,-,TRBJ2-5,TGTGCCAGCAGCCAGACTACAGAGACCCAGTACTTC,CASSQTTETQYF
TRBV7-8,-,-,TRBJ1-4,TGTGCCAGCAGCTTAAGCGATGCAACTAATGAAAAACTGTTTTTT,CASSLSDATNEKLFF
TRBV29-1,-,-,TRBJ2-5,TGCAGCGTTGTTCGGCAGGGCGCCCAAGAGACCCAGTACTTC,CSVVRQGAQETQYF
TRBV19,-,-,TRBJ2-7,TGTGCCAGTAGTATTGGCGCGGCCTACGAGCAGTACTTC,CASSIGAAYEQYF
TRBV28,-,-,TRBJ1-5,TGTGCCAGCAGTCTCCCGTCGGCTGGGCAGCAGCCCCAGCATTTT,CASSLPSAGQQPQHF
TRBV7-9,TRBD2,-,TRBJ2-7,TGTGCCAGCAGCTCTGGGCAGGGGCTAGCGGGCTCCTACGAGCAGTACTTC,CASSSGQGLAGSYEQYF
TRBV6-6,-,-,TRBJ2-1,TGTGCCAGCAGTTGGGGCGGAAAGCCCTACAATGAGCAGTTCTTC,CASSWGGKPYNEQFF
TRBV10-3,-,-,TRBJ1-2,TGTGCCATCAGTGAGTCGGCGGAATCATTGGTCTTC,CAISESAESLVF
TRBV9,TRBD2,few,TRBJ2-7,TGTGCCAGCAGCGTGAGCGGGAACCCAACCTACGAGCAGTACTTC,CASSVSGNPTYEQYF
TRBV11-2,-,-,TRBJ1-6,TGTGCCAGCAGCTTAGTCGGGAGCTCCTATAATTCACCCCTCCACTTT,CASSLVGSSYNSPLHF
TRBV6-5,-,-,TRBJ1-1,TGTGCCAGCAGTTACTCGAACTATAACACTGAAGCTTTCTTT,CASSYSNYNTEAFF
TRBV2,TRBD2,-,TRBJ2-5,TGTGCCAGCAGTGTTCGCCTAGCGGGAGAGGGAGAGACCCAGTACTTC,CASSVRLAGEGETQYF
TRBV7-3,-,-,TRBJ2-1,TGTGCCAGCAGCTTAAAGGGCGGGCCCTACAATGAGCAGTTCTTC,CASSLKGGPYNEQFF
TRBV6-1,TRBD2,-,TRBJ2-5,TGTGCCAGCAGTGAAGGAGAGCGGGAGACTGAGACCCAGTACTTC,CASSEGERETETQYF